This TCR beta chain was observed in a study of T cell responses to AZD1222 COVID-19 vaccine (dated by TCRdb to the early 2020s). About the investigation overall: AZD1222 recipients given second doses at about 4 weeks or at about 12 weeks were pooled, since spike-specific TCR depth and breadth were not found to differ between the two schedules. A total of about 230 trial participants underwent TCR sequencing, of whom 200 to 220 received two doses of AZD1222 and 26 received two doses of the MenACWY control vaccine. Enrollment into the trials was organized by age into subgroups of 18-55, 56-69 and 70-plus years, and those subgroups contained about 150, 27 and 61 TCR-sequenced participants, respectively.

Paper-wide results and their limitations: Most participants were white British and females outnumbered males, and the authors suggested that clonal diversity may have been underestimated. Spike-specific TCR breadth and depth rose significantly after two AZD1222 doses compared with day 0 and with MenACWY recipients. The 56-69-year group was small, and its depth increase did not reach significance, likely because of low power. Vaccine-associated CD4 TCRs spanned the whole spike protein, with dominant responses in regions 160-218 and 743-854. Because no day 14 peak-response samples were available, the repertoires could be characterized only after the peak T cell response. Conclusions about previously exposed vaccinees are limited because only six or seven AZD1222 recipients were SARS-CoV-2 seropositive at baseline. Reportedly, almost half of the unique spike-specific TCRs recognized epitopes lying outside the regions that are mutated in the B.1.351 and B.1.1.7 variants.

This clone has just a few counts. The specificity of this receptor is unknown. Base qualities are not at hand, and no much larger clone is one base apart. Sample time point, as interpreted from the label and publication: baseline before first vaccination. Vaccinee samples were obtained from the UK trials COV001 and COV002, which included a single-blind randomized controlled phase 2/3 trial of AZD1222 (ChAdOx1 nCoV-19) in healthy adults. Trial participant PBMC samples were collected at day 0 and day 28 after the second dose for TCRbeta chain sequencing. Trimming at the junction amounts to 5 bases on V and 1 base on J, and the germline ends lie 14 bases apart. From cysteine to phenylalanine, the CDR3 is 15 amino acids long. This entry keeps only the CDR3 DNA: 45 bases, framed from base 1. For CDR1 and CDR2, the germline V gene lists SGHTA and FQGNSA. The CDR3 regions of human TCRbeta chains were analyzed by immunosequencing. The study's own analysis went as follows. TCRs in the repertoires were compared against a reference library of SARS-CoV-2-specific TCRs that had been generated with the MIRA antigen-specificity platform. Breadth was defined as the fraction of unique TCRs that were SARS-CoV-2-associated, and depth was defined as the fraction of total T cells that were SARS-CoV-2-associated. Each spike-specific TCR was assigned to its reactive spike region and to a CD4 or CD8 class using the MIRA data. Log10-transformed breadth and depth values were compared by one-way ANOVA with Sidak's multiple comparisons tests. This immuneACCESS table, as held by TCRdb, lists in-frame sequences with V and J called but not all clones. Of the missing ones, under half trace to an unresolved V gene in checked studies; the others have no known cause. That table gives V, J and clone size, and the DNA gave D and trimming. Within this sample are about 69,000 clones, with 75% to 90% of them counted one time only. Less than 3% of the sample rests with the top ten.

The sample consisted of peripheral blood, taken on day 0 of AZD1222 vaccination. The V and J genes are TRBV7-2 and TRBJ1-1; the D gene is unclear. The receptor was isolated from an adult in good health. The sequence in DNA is TGTGCCAGCAGCATCCACAGTGTGTCGAACACTGAAGCTTTCTTT. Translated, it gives CASSIHSVSNTEAFF.